This T cell receptor (beta chain) appears in the sequencing data of a study of T cell responses to AZD1222 COVID-19 vaccine (dated by TCRdb to the early 2020s). Turning to the overall study: Because spike-specific TCR depth and breadth did not differ between the two schedules, AZD1222 recipients who got a second dose at roughly 4 weeks were pooled with those who got a second dose at roughly 12 weeks. TCR sequencing covered over 230 trial participants: some 210 given two doses of AZD1222 and about 26 given two doses of MenACWY control vaccine. Trial participants were enrolled into age subgroups of 18-55, 56-69 and 70-plus years, which contained 148, 28 and 57 TCR-sequenced participants, respectively. The investigation overall reported the following: After two AZD1222 doses, spike-specific TCR breadth and depth were significantly higher than at day 0 and than in MenACWY recipients. Vaccine-associated CD4 TCRs spanned the whole spike protein, with dominant responses in regions 160-218 and 743-854. No day 14 peak-response samples were available, so repertoires were characterized only after the peak T cell response. The 56-69-year group was small, and its depth increase did not reach significance, likely because of low power. Participants were mostly white British, with more females than males. The authors suggested clonal diversity may have been underestimated. Reportedly, close to half of the unique spike-specific TCRs recognized epitopes lying outside the regions that are mutated in the B.1.351 and B.1.1.7 variants. Conclusions about previously exposed vaccinees are limited because only a handful of AZD1222 recipients were SARS-CoV-2 seropositive at baseline.

Regarding this clone: The antigen this receptor binds is unknown. Base quality data are lacking; no much larger clone is found one base away.

What this sample's time point label stands for: baseline before first vaccination. Vaccinee samples were obtained from the UK trials COV001 and COV002, which included a single-blind randomized controlled phase 2/3 trial of AZD1222 (ChAdOx1 nCoV-19) in healthy adults. For TCRbeta chain sequencing, PBMC samples from trial participants were taken at day 0 and at day 28 after the second dose. Via the germline V gene, CDR1 is SGDLS and CDR2 YYNGEE. V loses 2 bases of germline sequence and J loses 3 bases, and the interval between the two ends is 6 bases. The CDR3 has 14 amino acids, counting the end cysteine and phenylalanine. The only DNA kept is the CDR3, 42 bases in frame from the first base. The CDR3 regions of human TCRbeta chains were analyzed by immunosequencing. The paper's data handling went like this. Repertoire TCRs were matched against a reference library of SARS-CoV-2-specific TCRs generated with the MIRA antigen-specificity platform. Breadth meant the fraction of unique TCRs that were SARS-CoV-2-associated, whereas depth meant the fraction of total T cells that were SARS-CoV-2-associated. Using the MIRA data, each spike-specific TCR was mapped to the spike region that the TCR reacts to and placed in a CD4 or CD8 class. Log10-transformed breadth and depth values were compared by one-way ANOVA with Sidak's multiple comparisons tests. TCRdb holds this immuneACCESS table with in-frame rearrangements only. Some clones are missing; in checked studies, unresolved V genes explain under half, and the rest has no known cause. V, J and clone size are those of that table, while D and trimming were read from the DNA. The sample records 130,000 to 150,000 clones, about 90% of which are singletons. 5% of the sample lies in the top ten.

The chain is encoded by TRBV9 joined to TRBJ1-6; the D gene is unclear. Specimen: peripheral blood, collected on day 0 of AZD1222 vaccination. The receptor's source is an adult in good health. The nucleotides read TGTGCCAGCAGCGTTACAGTCTATAATTCACCCCTCCACTTT. It codes for CASSVTVYNSPLHF.